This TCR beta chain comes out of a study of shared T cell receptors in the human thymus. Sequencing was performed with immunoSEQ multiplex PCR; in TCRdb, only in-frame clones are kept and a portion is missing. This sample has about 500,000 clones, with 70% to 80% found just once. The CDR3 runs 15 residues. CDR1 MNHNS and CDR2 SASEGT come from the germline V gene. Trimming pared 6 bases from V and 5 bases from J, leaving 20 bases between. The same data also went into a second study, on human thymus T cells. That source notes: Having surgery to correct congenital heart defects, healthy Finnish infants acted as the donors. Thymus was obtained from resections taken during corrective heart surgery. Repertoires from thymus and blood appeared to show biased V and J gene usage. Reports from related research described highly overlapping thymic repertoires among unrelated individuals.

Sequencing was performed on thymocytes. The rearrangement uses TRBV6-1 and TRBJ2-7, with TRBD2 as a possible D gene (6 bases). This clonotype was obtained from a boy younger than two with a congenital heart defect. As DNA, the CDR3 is TGTGCCAGCAGCGCGAGGGAGGCAGGGTGCGACGAGCAGTACTTC. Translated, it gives CASSAREAGCDEQYF.